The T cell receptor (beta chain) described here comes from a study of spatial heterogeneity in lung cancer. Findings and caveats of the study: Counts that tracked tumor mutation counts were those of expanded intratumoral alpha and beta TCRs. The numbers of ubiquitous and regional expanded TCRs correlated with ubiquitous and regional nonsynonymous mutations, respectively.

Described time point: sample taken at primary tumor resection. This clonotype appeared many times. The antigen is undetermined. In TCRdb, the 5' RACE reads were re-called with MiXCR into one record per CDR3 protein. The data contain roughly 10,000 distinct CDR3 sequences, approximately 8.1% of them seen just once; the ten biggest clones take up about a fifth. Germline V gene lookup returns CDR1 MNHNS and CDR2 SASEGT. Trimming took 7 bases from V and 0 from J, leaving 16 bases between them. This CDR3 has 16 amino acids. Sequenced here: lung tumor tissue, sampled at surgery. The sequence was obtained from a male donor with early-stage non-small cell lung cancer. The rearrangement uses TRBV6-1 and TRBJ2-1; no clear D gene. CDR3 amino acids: CASTVRRSSSYNEQFF. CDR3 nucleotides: TGTGCCAGCACCGTTCGTCGGTCAAGCTCCTACAATGAGCAGTTCTTC.